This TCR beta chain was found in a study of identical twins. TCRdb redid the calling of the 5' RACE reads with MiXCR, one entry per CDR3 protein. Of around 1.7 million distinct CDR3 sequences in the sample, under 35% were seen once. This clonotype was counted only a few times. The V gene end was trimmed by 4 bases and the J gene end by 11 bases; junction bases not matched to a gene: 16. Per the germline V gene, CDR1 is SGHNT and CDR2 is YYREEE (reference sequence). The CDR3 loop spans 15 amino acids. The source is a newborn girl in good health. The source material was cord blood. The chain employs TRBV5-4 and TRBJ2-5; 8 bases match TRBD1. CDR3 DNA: TGTGCCAGCAGCCCCGGACAGGGAACCTACAATGAGCAGTACTTC. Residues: CASSPGQGTYNEQYF.